Sequencing of this T cell receptor (beta chain) was carried out in a study of blood T cell repertoires in COVID-19. Study in general: Specimens from acute and convalescent COVID-19 originated in the United States, Italy and Spain. T cells, B-cell-depleted T cells, or PBMCs supplied cDNA or gDNA.

Participants' own reports of clinical history determined their cohort assignment. Either two negative PCRs, clearance, or symptom resolution qualified Cohort 3 donors as recovered. Produced via immunoSEQ multiplex PCR; TCRdb's table is partial and in-frame only. The sample holds around 470,000 clones; less than 95% are singletons and the top ten take roughly 0.66%. The CDR3 spans 15 residues. Trimming took off 4 bases at V and 8 bases at J, with 20 bases between the two ends. Germline V gene sequence: CDR1 MDHEN, CDR2 SYDVKM. V usage is TRBV28 and J usage is TRBJ1-2; D is possibly TRBD1 (6 bases). The sample comprised PBMCs or T cells enriched from blood (not recorded which). The receptor comes from a man between 18 and 29 years old who had recovered from COVID-19. The CDR3 DNA sequence: TGTGCCAGCAGTTCGCACCGGGACCGAAGGGGGGGCTACACCTTC. Its protein is CASSSHRDRRGGYTF.